This TCR beta chain stems from a study of control samples from healthy donors and cancer patients. Using immunoSEQ multiplex PCR, the repertoire was profiled, and TCRdb retains in-frame clones only, with some absent. This table has approximately 93,000 clones, about 89% appearing once. V gave up 8 bases and J gave up 4 bases; unmatched junction bases: 13. Germline lookup yields CDR1 MNHEY and CDR2 SVGAGI. CDR3 length: 15 amino acids. The material sequenced was PBMCs. This TCR derives from a woman aged 50 to 60 with colorectal cancer. The chain joins TRBV6-5 to TRBJ1-2, with TRBD1 identical over 7 bases. CDR3 coding DNA: TGTGCCAGCGTCCCTCATAGGGACAGATTCTATGGCTACACCTTC. This encodes CASVPHRDRFYGYTF.